This TCR beta chain was observed in a study of metastatic and nonmetastatic thyroid tumors. Study information: A comparison of repertoires was made across blood and tumor or nodule tissue from malignant and benign thyroid patients.

Patients were all untreated before their thyroid surgery. This CDR3 spans 13 amino acids. The V gene's germline CDR1 is WSHSY and CDR2 SAAADI. The germline V and J ends were trimmed by 4 bases and 6 bases, with 11 bases remaining between them. This clone counts as medium-sized. Methods used by the authors: For papillary thyroid cancer, a distant-metastasis classifier was constructed from CDR3 differences observed across clinicopathological groups. MiXCR reprocessed the PCR reads for TCRdb. The authors' filters were not applied to this entry. The repertoire holds around 12,000 clones, around a third seen once, with approximately 10% in the top ten.

J is TRBJ2-3 and V is TRBV10-2; no definite D call. The specimen sequenced was tumor tissue. The receptor comes from a female donor with papillary thyroid cancer or a benign thyroid nodule (not recorded which). Some clones in this sample may be carry-over from other donors' samples. Here the CDR3 reads CASSAVLGDTQYF. CDR3 nucleotide sequence: TGCGCCAGCAGTGCGGTGTTAGGGGATACGCAGTATTTT.